The 20 T cell receptor beta chains reported below all come from one sample, sequenced in a study of T cell responses to AZD1222 COVID-19 vaccine. TCRdb's table, derived via immunoSEQ multiplex PCR, lists solely in-frame clones and lacks some. The top ten clones hold roughly 1.7% of a sample with 150,000 to 200,000 clones, around nine tenths of them seen once. This sample comprised peripheral blood, obtained on day 0 of AZD1222 vaccination. The source of these receptors is an adult in good health.

This clone was detected once. V gene TRBV19 combines with J gene TRBJ2-5, with a tentative D call TRBD1 (6 bases). Germline V gene sequence: CDR1 LNHDA, CDR2 SQIVND (reference sequence). CDR3 length equals 16 residues. The ends were cut back, 7 bases at V and 2 bases at J, with 20 bases in the middle. CDR3 DNA: TGTGCCAGTAAGGCTACAGGGAGATTAATTCAAGAGACCCAGTACTTC. This sequence encodes CASKATGRLIQETQYF.

The CDR3 region is CASRGDIGVYTEAFF. The CDR3 DNA reads TGTGCCAGCAGGGGGGACATCGGGGTCTACACTGAAGCTTTCTTT. The chain is built from TRBV5-4 and TRBJ1-1, with D possibly matching TRBD1 (6 bases). Trimming took off 5 bases at V and 3 bases at J, with 17 bases between the two ends. This CDR3 contains 15 residues. Per germline, CDR1 SGHNT and CDR2 YYREEE (reference sequence).

This chain links TRBV10-3 with TRBJ2-1, with TRBD1 as a possible D gene (6 bases). The germline CDR1 and CDR2 sequences are ENHRY and SYGVKD. CDR3 length equals 14 residues. The germline V and J ends were trimmed by 3 bases and 8 bases, with 14 bases remaining between them. The CDR3 protein is CAISDQGPRDEQFF. The CDR3 DNA follows: TGTGCCATCAGTGATCAGGGGCCGAGGGATGAGCAGTTCTTC.

This chain links TRBV2 with TRBJ2-3; D gene uncertain. The CDR3 has 13 amino acids. Between the trimmed V and J ends, which lost 9 bases and 2 bases, there was a span of 12 bases. Germline CDR1 reads SNHLY; CDR2 reads FYNNEI. The CDR3 DNA sequence: TGTGCCAGAAAAGACGGCCCCACAGATACGCAGTATTTT. Protein sequence: CARKDGPTDTQYF.

The chain uses TRBV9 and TRBJ1-1; no clear D gene. V was cut by 2 bases and J by 3 bases, with 8 bases left in between. The CDR3 sequence is 13 residues long. Germline CDR1 reads SGDLS; CDR2 reads YYNGEE. This CDR3 reads CASSVLADTEAFF. The DNA for the CDR3 is TGTGCCAGCAGCGTCTTAGCAGACACTGAAGCTTTCTTT. The entire variable domain, with the rest obtained from reference TRBV9 and TRBJ1-1, is as follows: DSGVTQTPKHLITATGQRVTLRCSPRSGDLSVYWYQQSLDQGLQFLIQYYNGEERAKGNILERFSAQQFPDLHSELNLSSLELGDSALYFCASSVLADTEAFFGQGTRLTVV.

The rearrangement joins TRBV11-2 to TRBJ1-2; the match to TRBD1 covers 7 bases. The CDR3 extends over 14 amino acids. CDR1 is SGHAT and CDR2 is FQNNGV in the germline V gene. V trimming: 5 bases; J trimming: 3 bases; junction bases outside the gene matches: 6. The CDR3 nucleotides read TGTGCCAGCAGCCAAAGGGGGCGCGACTATGGCTACACCTTC. Its translation: CASSQRGRDYGYTF.

The V gene is TRBV28, the J gene TRBJ2-7; 8 bases are shared with TRBD1. Germline lookup yields CDR1 MDHEN and CDR2 SYDVKM. The CDR3 contains 16 residues. Trimming at V came to 4 bases and at J to 5 bases, leaving 13 bases not matched to a gene. The CDR3 loop is CASSSTDRAGVNEQYF. CDR3 sequence (DNA): TGTGCCAGCAGTTCAACGGACAGGGCGGGCGTCAACGAGCAGTACTTC.

The chain combines TRBV28 with TRBJ2-7; weak D call: TRBD1 (5 bases). Trimming cost V 5 bases and J 2 bases, with 7 bases left between them. CDR1 is MDHEN, CDR2 SYDVKM, per germline. The CDR3 totals 12 residues. This CDR3 is CASSRTTYEQYF. The CDR3 DNA follows: TGTGCCAGCAGTCGGACAACCTACGAGCAGTACTTC.

The CDR3 is CASSYSTGSPGYTF. The CDR3, as DNA: TGTGCCAGCAGTTACTCGACAGGGAGTCCTGGCTACACCTTC. The rearrangement uses TRBV6-2 or TRBV6-3 and TRBJ1-2; 7 bases agree with TRBD1. The V and J ends lost 0 bases and 7 bases, in that order; junction bases with no gene match: 5. This CDR3 is 14 amino acids long. Germline CDR1 reads MNHEY; CDR2 reads SVGEGT.

V usage is TRBV11-2 and J usage is TRBJ1-1, with D unclear. The CDR3 sequence is 13 residues long. The V and J ends lost 4 bases and 4 bases respectively, with 10 bases between them. CDR1 is SGHAT and CDR2 is FQNNGV in the germline V gene. The CDR3 protein is CASSSSRVTEAFF. In DNA form, the CDR3 reads TGTGCCAGCAGCTCCTCGAGGGTCACTGAAGCTTTCTTT.

In this sample, this clone turned up once. The V call is TRBV7-8, the J call TRBJ1-5; D not resolved. The CDR3 loop spans 16 amino acids. V was cut by 5 bases and J by 6 bases, with 20 bases left in between. CDR1 is SGHVS, CDR2 FQNEAQ, per germline. The CDR3 region is CASSLQTAGVFQPQHF. The DNA for the CDR3 is TGTGCCAGCAGCCTCCAGACGGCCGGGGTTTTTCAGCCCCAGCATTTT. Full variable domain (missing parts from reference TRBV7-8 and TRBJ1-5): GAGVSQSPRYKVAKRGQDVALRCDPISGHVSLFWYQQALGQGPEFLTYFQNEAQLDKSGLPSDRFFAERPEGSVSTLKIQRTQQEDSAVYLCASSLQTAGVFQPQHFGDGTRLSIL.

The chain recombines TRBV24-1 with TRBJ2-1; 13 bases map to TRBD2. The CDR3 totals 21 residues. Trimming removed 3 bases from V and 1 base from J; junction bases left unmatched: 14. Per germline, CDR1 KGHDR and CDR2 SFDVKD. CDR3 loop: CATSDRSLAGGPSVSYNEQFF. CDR3 coding DNA: TGTGCCACCAGTGATCGCTCACTAGCGGGAGGGCCTTCTGTGTCCTACAATGAGCAGTTCTTC.

V usage is TRBV9 and J usage is TRBJ1-5; D unclear. V lost 0 bases to trimming and J lost 0 bases, with 4 bases between them. The CDR3 runs 14 residues. Germline CDR1 SGDLS, CDR2 YYNGEE. CDR3 nucleotides: TGTGCCAGCAGCGTAGGAGCTAGCAATCAGCCCCAGCATTTT. It is translated as CASSVGASNQPQHF.

The chain recombines TRBV28 with TRBJ1-1; weak D call: TRBD1 (6 bases). There are 15 residues in the CDR3. Germline V gives CDR1 MDHEN, CDR2 SYDVKM. V was shortened by 6 bases and J by 6 bases, with 20 bases between the two germline ends. The CDR3 region is CASSPAGEGRSEAFF. As DNA, the CDR3 is TGTGCCAGCAGCCCCGCAGGGGAGGGGAGGTCTGAAGCTTTCTTT.

The V call is TRBV6-2 or TRBV6-3, the J call TRBJ2-7; the D is unclear. Germline lookup yields CDR1 MNHEY and CDR2 SVGEGT. This CDR3 comprises 12 residues. V lost 6 bases, J lost 4 bases, and 10 bases lay in between. The CDR3 bases are TGTGCCAGCAGCTTTGCCGGGTACGAGCAGTACTTC. Protein: CASSFAGYEQYF.

The rearrangement joins TRBV4-2 to TRBJ2-3, with TRBD2 matching over 14 bases. V was clipped by 4 bases and J by 0 bases; unmatched bases: 18. The CDR3 covers 22 residues. The V gene's germline CDR1 is LGHNA and CDR2 YNFKEQ. CDR3 loop: CASSPRLAGGPRRRSSTDTQYF. DNA of the CDR3: TGTGCCAGCAGCCCGAGACTAGCGGGAGGGCCAAGGCGCCGTAGTAGCACAGATACGCAGTATTTT.

The chain joins TRBV30 to TRBJ1-1; TRBD1 might be the D (6 bases). V gave up 5 bases and J gave up 1 base, with 14 bases separating them. Germline CDR1 is GTSNPN and CDR2 is SVGIG (reference sequence). The CDR3 spans 14 residues. The CDR3: CAWDLQGANTEAFF. The DNA for the CDR3 is TGTGCCTGGGACCTACAGGGAGCGAACACTGAAGCTTTCTTT.

V is TRBV5-1 and J is TRBJ2-2, with D perhaps given as TRBD1 or TRBD2 (7 bases each). The V and J ends lost 0 bases and 4 bases respectively, with 16 bases between them. Germline V gives CDR1 SGHRS, CDR2 YFSETQ. This CDR3 has 17 residues. As DNA, the CDR3 is TGCGCCAGCAGCTTGGTCAGGGGGGGCCTAAGCACCGGGGAGCTGTTTTTT. Protein sequence: CASSLVRGGLSTGELFF.

The chain is built from TRBV10-3 and TRBJ1-1; D is undetermined. The V gene's germline CDR1 is ENHRY and CDR2 SYGVKD. V was cut by 3 bases and J by 5 bases, with 19 bases left in between. The CDR3 is 16 amino acids. CDR3 nucleotide sequence: TGTGCCATCAGTGATTGGCCGGGTCGGAGTACGACTGAAGCTTTCTTT. As protein: CAISDWPGRSTTEAFF.

This clone appeared a single time. The chain couples TRBV5-4 to TRBJ2-2; D is undetermined. The CDR3 length is 15 residues. The V end was cut by 0 bases, the J end by 4 bases, with 10 bases between. The germline V gene encodes CDR1 SGHNT and CDR2 YYREEE (reference sequence). This CDR3 is CASSLAGFGTGELFF. In DNA form, the CDR3 reads TGTGCCAGCAGCTTGGCCGGGTTTGGCACCGGGGAGCTGTTTTTT.